The 20 T cell receptor beta chains given below trace back to one sample, sequenced in a study of blood T cell repertoires in COVID-19. Sequencing used immunoSEQ multiplex PCR; TCRdb keeps in-frame clones, though not all of them. The sample holds 250,000 to 300,000 clones; about 88% are singletons and the top ten take around 3.9%. The sequenced sample consisted of PBMCs or T cells enriched from blood (not recorded which). The receptors shown here come from a man under 40 with acute COVID-19.

The rearrangement links TRBV27 to TRBJ1-2; tentatively, D is TRBD1 (6 bases). This CDR3 contains 18 residues. V lost 0 bases, J lost 7 bases, and 24 bases lay in between. Germline V gives CDR1 MNHEY, CDR2 SMNVEV (reference sequence). Here the CDR3 DNA reads TGTGCCAGCAGTTTATCGAAGGTCGCAGGGGTTGACTTCCGTGGCTACACCTTC. The encoded protein is CASSLSKVAGVDFRGYTF.

The J gene is TRBJ1-2, the V gene TRBV6-2 or TRBV6-3; 10 nucleotides agree with TRBD1. The CDR3 has 18 amino acids. Looked up from germline, CDR1 is MNHEY and CDR2 is SVGEGT. Trimming took 4 bases from V and 2 from J; bases not matched to a gene: 13. The CDR3 DNA reads as TGTGCCAGCAGTTTAAACCCCCGGGACAGGGGATTGAACTATGGCTACACCTTC. Translation: CASSLNPRDRGLNYGYTF.

V and J are TRBV11-3 and TRBJ2-2; D possibly corresponds to TRBD1 (6 bases). Trimming pared 2 bases from V and 2 bases from J, leaving 12 bases between. The CDR3 is 16 residues long. Germline loops: CDR1 SGHNT, CDR2 YENEEA. The CDR3 loop reads CASSLTGTRNTGELFF. CDR3 nucleotides: TGTGCCAGCAGCTTAACCGGGACAAGAAACACCGGGGAGCTGTTTTTT.

This clone has just one count. This rearrangement joins TRBV7-2 to TRBJ1-5; no reliable D call. This CDR3 is built from 15 residues. V was shortened by 4 bases and J by 5 bases, with 15 bases between the two germline ends. Per germline, CDR1 SGHTA and CDR2 FQGNSA. This CDR3 reads CASSSRPGGYQPQHF. The CDR3 bases are TGTGCCAGCAGCTCACGACCGGGCGGGTATCAGCCCCAGCATTTT.

The gene calls are TRBV7-9 and TRBJ1-1; a possible D gene is TRBD1 (6 bases). V lost 5 bases and J 6 bases, leaving 16 bases between the germline ends. In germline, CDR1 is SEHNR, CDR2 FQNEAQ (reference sequence). This CDR3 region has 14 residues. CDR3 DNA: TGTGCCAGCAGCCCGCAATCAGGGGCGGCTGAAGCTTTCTTT. Amino acid sequence: CASSPQSGAAEAFF.

V gene TRBV5-8 combines with J gene TRBJ2-7, with D unresolved. The V gene's germline CDR1 is SGHTS and CDR2 YDEGEE. Trimming pared 1 base from V and 4 bases from J, leaving 6 bases between. The CDR3 spans 12 residues. CDR3: CASSLSEYEQYV. DNA of the CDR3: TGTGCCAGCAGCTTGTCTGAGTACGAGCAGTACGTC.

This rearrangement joins TRBV7-3 to TRBJ2-5, with 11 positions matching TRBD2. The length of the CDR3 is 15 residues. The J segment lost 5 bases and the V segment lost 5 bases, leaving 7 bases of the junction unmatched. Looked up from germline, CDR1 is SGHTA and CDR2 is FQGTGA. The CDR3 sequence is CASSATSGSLETQYF. The CDR3 DNA follows: TGTGCCAGCAGCGCCACTAGCGGGAGCCTTGAGACCCAGTACTTC.

The table lists this clone with a few counts. V and J are TRBV12-3 or TRBV12-4 and TRBJ1-1; the D gene is possibly TRBD1 (5 bases). This CDR3 is built from 11 residues. Trimming stripped 3 bases from V and 11 bases from J, with 10 bases between. CDR3 DNA sequence: TGTGCCAGCAGTTTGGGGCCACGGGCTTTCTTT. As protein: CASSLGPRAFF.

The chain links TRBV2 to TRBJ1-5, with D perhaps TRBD1 (6 bases). The V gene lost 3 bases and the J gene lost 4 bases, with 10 bases spanning the gap. The CDR3 contains 14 residues. CDR1 and CDR2 (germline): SNHLY, FYNNEI. The CDR3 loop is CASSEEGGNQPQHF. CDR3 nucleotides: TGTGCCAGCAGTGAGGAAGGGGGAAATCAGCCCCAGCATTTT.

The CDR3 loop is CASSKRTGDSEQYV. CDR3 in DNA: TGTGCCAGCAGCAAAAGGACAGGGGATAGCGAGCAGTACGTC. The V and J genes are TRBV21-1 and TRBJ2-7; TRBD1 reflects the table's D call only, with no check against the DNA. TRBV21-1 is classified as a pseudogene. This CDR3 spans 14 amino acids.

This clone was picked up a small number of times. The rearrangement joins TRBV5-8 to TRBJ1-5, with 8 bases identical to TRBD1. In germline, CDR1 is SGHTS, CDR2 YDEGEE. This CDR3 comprises 14 residues. J gave up 5 bases and V 2 bases, and 3 bases lay outside the gene matches. As DNA, the CDR3 is TGTGCCAGCAGCTTTAAGACAGGGGATCAGCCCCAGCATTTT. The encoded protein is CASSFKTGDQPQHF.

A single count supports this clone. For the CDR3, the DNA is TGTGCCAGCAGCTTAGACGGGGGACGGAAACTGTTTTTT. Protein product: CASSLDGGRKLFF. The chain recombines TRBV7-9 with TRBJ1-4; maybe TRBD1 (5 bases). Between the trimmed V and J ends, which lost 1 base and 11 bases, there was a span of 11 bases. Germline lookup yields CDR1 SEHNR and CDR2 FQNEAQ (reference sequence). The CDR3 sequence is 13 residues long.

V usage is TRBV7-2 and J usage is TRBJ2-1; TRBD2 agrees at 8 bases. V trimming: 3 bases; J trimming: 6 bases; junction bases outside the gene matches: 4. Germline CDR1 is SGHTA and CDR2 is FQGNSA. The CDR3 has 14 residues. CDR3 protein: CASSFGTRFNEQFF. The CDR3 coding sequence is TGTGCCAGCAGCTTCGGGACTAGGTTCAATGAGCAGTTCTTC.

The chain joins TRBV19 to TRBJ1-5; TRBD1 matches 10 bases. The germline V gene has CDR1 LNHDA and CDR2 SQIVND (reference sequence). V was clipped by 5 bases and J by 6 bases; unmatched bases: 4. The CDR3 covers 14 residues. The CDR3 loop reads CASSPGTGVQPQHF. The CDR3 nucleotides read TGTGCCAGTAGTCCCGGGACAGGGGTTCAGCCCCAGCATTTT.

This chain uses TRBV28 with TRBJ1-5; 9 nucleotides align to TRBD1. CDR3 size: 14 residues. The junction had 2 bases not matched to a gene; V was cut back by 2 bases and J by 6 bases. Germline lookup yields CDR1 MDHEN and CDR2 SYDVKM. CDR3 sequence reads: CASSLTDRGQPQHF. The CDR3 bases are TGTGCCAGCAGTTTAACGGACAGGGGTCAGCCCCAGCATTTT.

The V gene is TRBV5-1, the J gene TRBJ1-4; D gene uncertain. The CDR3 sequence is 16 residues long. Per the germline V gene, CDR1 is SGHRS and CDR2 is YFSETQ. Trimming removed 4 bases at V and 0 bases at J, with 13 bases between. CDR3 DNA sequence: TGCGCCAGCAGCGCCGGGAAGACCACAACTAATGAAAAACTGTTTTTT. Amino acids: CASSAGKTTTNEKLFF. Supplemented by reference TRBV5-1 and TRBJ1-4, the full variable domain reads KAGVTQTPRYLIKTRGQQVTLSCSPISGHRSVSWYQQTPGQGLQFLFEYFSETQRNKGNFPGRFSGRQFSNSRSEMNVSTLELGDSALYLCASSAGKTTTNEKLFFGSGTQLSVL.

The chain recombines TRBV18 with TRBJ2-3; D gene ambiguous. The germline gives CDR1 KGHSH, CDR2 LQKENI. Between the trimmed V and J ends, which lost 0 bases and 1 base, there was a span of 14 bases. The CDR3 sequence is 17 residues long. CDR3 nucleotide sequence: TGTGCCAGCTCACCACCTTCCGGTCGGTACGGCACAGATACGCAGTATTTT. It codes for CASSPPSGRYGTDTQYF.

The J gene is TRBJ2-1, the V gene TRBV25-1, with TRBD2 matching 7 bases. Trimming at V came to 6 bases and at J to 8 bases, leaving 10 bases not matched to a gene. The CDR3 is made up of 14 amino acids. The germline gives CDR1 MGHDK, CDR2 SYGVNS. CDR3 sequence: CASRDSGRIHEQFF. Written as DNA, the CDR3 is TGTGCCAGCAGGGATTCCGGGAGGATACATGAGCAGTTCTTC. The full variable domain, rest sourced from reference TRBV25-1 and TRBJ2-1, is EADIYQTPRYLVIGTGKKITLECSQTMGHDKMYWYQQDPGMELHLIHYSYGVNSTEKGDLSSESTVSRIRTEHFPLTLESARPSHTSQYLCASRDSGRIHEQFFGPGTRLTVL.

V usage is TRBV6-2 or TRBV6-3 and J usage is TRBJ2-3; a possible D gene is TRBD1 (6 bases). Trimming pared 5 bases from V and 2 bases from J, leaving 14 bases between. This CDR3 has 15 residues. Germline V gene lookup returns CDR1 MNHEY and CDR2 SVGEGT. CDR3 coding DNA: TGTGCCAGCAGTAAATCGGACAGCTTCACAGATACGCAGTATTTT. Translated: CASSKSDSFTDTQYF.

Only one count was recorded for this clone. CDR3 nucleotide sequence: TGTGCCAGCAGCTTAGCGCCAGGGGACAGCAATCAGCCCCAGCATTTT. This gives the protein CASSLAPGDSNQPQHF. The V gene is TRBV7-8, the J gene TRBJ1-5, with a tentative D call TRBD1 (6 bases). Per germline, CDR1 SGHVS and CDR2 FQNEAQ. CDR3 length equals 16 residues. Trimming left V 0 bases short and J 1 base short, with 10 bases between.